The next 16 T cell receptor beta chains were all read from a single sample in a study of cytomegalovirus exposure and HLA in healthy donors. This PCR relied on a set of 60 Vbeta primers and 13 Jbeta primers. Sequencing was performed with immunoSEQ multiplex PCR; in TCRdb, only in-frame clones are kept and a portion is missing. The sample lists 150,000 to 200,000 clones, about four fifths occurring once. The sequenced sample was PBMCs. The receptors shown here come from a male donor in good health and CMV-seropositive.

V gene TRBV6-6 combines with J gene TRBJ1-1, with 9 bases fitting TRBD1. The CDR3 is made up of 14 amino acids. V trimming: 7 bases; J trimming: 1 base; junction bases outside the gene matches: 4. Germline-derived CDR1 and CDR2 are MNHNY and SVGAGI (reference sequence). The CDR3 bases are TGTGCCAGCACGGGGACAGGGCAGAACACTGAAGCTTTCTTT. This gives the protein CASTGTGQNTEAFF.

V is TRBV11-2 and J is TRBJ2-3; 9 nucleotides line up with TRBD1. CDR3 length: 15 residues. Looked up from germline, CDR1 is SGHAT and CDR2 is FQNNGV. The V and J ends lost 5 bases and 5 bases, in that order; junction bases with no gene match: 8. The CDR3 nucleotides are TGTGCCAGCAGCGCCTACAGGGGGCAGGGAGATACGCAGTATTTT. Translating gives CASSAYRGQGDTQYF. The full variable domain, in which reference TRBV11-2 and TRBJ2-3 provide the parts outside the CDR3, is EAGVAQSPRYKIIEKRQSVAFWCNPISGHATLYWYQQILGQGPKLLIQFQNNGVVDDSQLPKDRFSAERLKGVDSTLKIQPAKLEDSAVYLCASSAYRGQGDTQYFGPGTRLTVL.

The genes are TRBV30 and TRBJ2-1; 7 bases agree with TRBD2. The germline CDR1 and CDR2 sequences are GTSNPN and SVGIG (reference sequence). The V and J ends lost 4 bases and 4 bases, in that order; junction bases with no gene match: 4. The CDR3 is 13 amino acids. The CDR3 nucleotides are TGTGCCTGGACTTTGGGGGGGTACAATGAGCAGTTCTTC. This codes for CAWTLGGYNEQFF.

V gene TRBV27 combines with J gene TRBJ2-1; TRBD1 might be the D (6 bases). There are 11 residues in the CDR3. Germline CDR1 is MNHEY and CDR2 is SMNVEV (reference sequence). Trimming left V 6 bases short and J 12 bases short, with 12 bases between. CDR3 protein: CASSRDTRQFF. CDR3 coding DNA: TGTGCCAGCAGCCGGGACACGAGGCAGTTCTTC.

The chain links TRBV7-9 to TRBJ2-2; TRBD1 matches at 7 bases. The V gene's germline CDR1 is SEHNR and CDR2 FQNEAQ (reference sequence). The CDR3 has 16 residues. Trimming at V came to 5 bases and at J to 0 bases, leaving 6 bases not matched to a gene. The CDR3 bases are TGTGCCAGCAGCCCAGACAGGGTCGCGAACACCGGGGAGCTGTTTTTT. It codes for CASSPDRVANTGELFF.

The count of this clone is one. V is TRBV5-1 and J is TRBJ2-1, with D possibly matching TRBD1 (6 bases). This CDR3 has 18 residues. Per the germline V gene, CDR1 is SGHRS and CDR2 is YFSETQ. V lost 4 bases, J lost 0 bases, and 20 bases lay in between. The CDR3 protein is CASSVDNRVPSSYNEQFF. The CDR3 region has the DNA TGCGCCAGCAGCGTTGACAACAGGGTACCAAGCTCCTACAATGAGCAGTTCTTC.

The chain employs TRBV14 and TRBJ1-2; D not resolved. CDR1 is SGHDN, CDR2 FVKESK, per germline. This CDR3 contains 14 residues. Deletions cut 4 bases from V and 6 bases from J, with 15 bases between. The CDR3 nucleotides read TGTGCCAGCAGCCTCGGGAAGGAGATTCATGGCTACACCTTC. This gives the protein CASSLGKEIHGYTF.

This CDR3 is CASSFSWTGIDGYTF. The CDR3 nucleotides are TGTGCCAGCAGCTTCTCTTGGACAGGAATCGATGGCTACACCTTC. This chain connects TRBV5-6 to TRBJ1-2; 7 nucleotides match TRBD1. CDR1 is SGHDT and CDR2 is YYEEEE in the germline V gene. The CDR3 has 15 amino acids. V lost 2 bases, J lost 6 bases, and 10 bases stayed unmatched.

This clone was counted only a few times. The chain uses TRBV19 and TRBJ2-3, with 8 bases aligning to TRBD2. The J segment lost 4 bases and the V segment lost 3 bases, leaving 6 bases of the junction unmatched. Germline V CDR1 and CDR2: LNHDA, SQIVND (reference sequence). CDR3 size: 15 residues. The CDR3: CASSIGSGAADTQYF. The CDR3 bases are TGTGCCAGTAGTATCGGTAGCGGGGCTGCAGATACGCAGTATTTT. The entire variable domain, with the rest obtained from reference TRBV19 and TRBJ2-3, is as follows: DGGITQSPKYLFRKEGQNVTLSCEQNLNHDAMYWYRQDPGQGLRLIYYSQIVNDFQKGDIAEGYSVSREKKESFPLTVTSAQKNPTAFYLCASSIGSGAADTQYFGPGTRLTVL.

This chain uses TRBV4-2 with TRBJ1-4; possible D gene TRBD1, 6 bases. CDR1 LGHNA and CDR2 YNFKEQ come from the germline V gene. The length of the CDR3 is 16 residues. V was shortened by 0 bases and J by 8 bases, with 16 bases between the two germline ends. Here the CDR3 reads CASSQDSAGAGEKLFF. CDR3 coding DNA: TGTGCCAGCAGCCAAGATTCTGCAGGGGCTGGGGAAAAACTGTTTTTT.

The rearrangement links TRBV5-5 to TRBJ1-2; 7 bases are shared with TRBD1. Trimming at V came to 0 bases and at J to 4 bases, leaving 6 bases not matched to a gene. The length of the CDR3 is 15 residues. CDR1 is SGHKS, CDR2 YYEKEE, per germline (reference sequence). The CDR3 nucleotides are TGTGCCAGCAGCTTGGAGAGACAGGGCTTCTATGGCTACACCTTC. Its protein is CASSLERQGFYGYTF.

This clone was observed a few times. J is TRBJ1-5 and V is TRBV19, with 8 bases matching TRBD1. V gave up 6 bases and J gave up 9 bases; unmatched junction bases: 7. The CDR3 covers 13 residues. Germline lookup yields CDR1 LNHDA and CDR2 SQIVND (reference sequence). Written as DNA, the CDR3 is TGTGCCAGTAGCCCGGACAGGGAGCTGCCCCAGCATTTT. Translated: CASSPDRELPQHF.

The CDR3 loop reads CSVGTGANTEAFF. The CDR3 DNA reads as TGCAGCGTTGGGACAGGGGCGAACACTGAAGCTTTCTTT. The chain recombines TRBV29-1 with TRBJ1-1; 9 bases are shared with TRBD1. CDR3 length equals 13 residues. Germline V gives CDR1 SQVTM, CDR2 ANQGSEA. With V trimmed by 4 bases and J by 1 base, 1 base remained unmatched.

V usage is TRBV5-1 and J usage is TRBJ1-1; a possible D gene is TRBD1 (6 bases). Germline V gene sequence: CDR1 SGHRS, CDR2 YFSETQ. CDR3 length: 16 amino acids. V lost 0 bases, J lost 2 bases, and 14 bases lay in between. For the CDR3, the DNA is TGCGCCAGCAGCTTGGATCCGACAGGAGGAAACACTGAAGCTTTCTTT. It codes for CASSLDPTGGNTEAFF.

The chain links TRBV18 to TRBJ1-2, with TRBD1 identical over 9 bases. Germline V gene data show CDR1 as KGHSH and CDR2 as LQKENI. The CDR3 sequence is 13 residues long. J lost 7 bases, V lost 6 bases, and 6 bases had no gene match. CDR3 in DNA: TGTGCCAGCTCCCAGGACAGGGGATCTGGCTACACCTTC. Protein: CASSQDRGSGYTF.

The chain is built from TRBV6-5 and TRBJ2-7; possible D gene TRBD2, 5 bases. CDR3 length: 12 residues. Germline CDR1 MNHEY, CDR2 SVGAGI. Trimming removed 6 bases at V and 4 bases at J, with 10 bases between. The CDR3 sequence: CASRSGPYEQYF. The DNA of the CDR3 is TGTGCCAGCAGGAGCGGACCTTACGAGCAGTACTTC.